This TCR beta chain was sequenced for a study of shared clonotypes between healthy human individuals. Sequencing was performed with immunoSEQ multiplex PCR; in TCRdb, only in-frame clones are kept and a portion is missing. This table has about 2.2 million clones, approximately 94% appearing once. CD45RO-negative cells were positively selected for CCR7, leaving out terminally differentiated effector memory CD45RA+ cells. Germline V gives CDR1 MNHNY, CDR2 SVGAGI (reference sequence). The CDR3 consists of 13 residues. Trimming left V 7 bases short and J 0 bases short, with 10 bases between. Material: naive CD8+ T cells from PBMCs. This clonotype was sampled from a man between 18 and 29 years old in good health. Some clones in this sample may be carry-over from other donors' samples. V usage is TRBV6-6 and J usage is TRBJ2-7; TRBD2 is a possible D gene (5 bases). As DNA, the CDR3 is TGTGCCAGCAAAGACGGGGACTCCTACGAGCAGTACTTC. Encoded protein: CASKDGDSYEQYF.